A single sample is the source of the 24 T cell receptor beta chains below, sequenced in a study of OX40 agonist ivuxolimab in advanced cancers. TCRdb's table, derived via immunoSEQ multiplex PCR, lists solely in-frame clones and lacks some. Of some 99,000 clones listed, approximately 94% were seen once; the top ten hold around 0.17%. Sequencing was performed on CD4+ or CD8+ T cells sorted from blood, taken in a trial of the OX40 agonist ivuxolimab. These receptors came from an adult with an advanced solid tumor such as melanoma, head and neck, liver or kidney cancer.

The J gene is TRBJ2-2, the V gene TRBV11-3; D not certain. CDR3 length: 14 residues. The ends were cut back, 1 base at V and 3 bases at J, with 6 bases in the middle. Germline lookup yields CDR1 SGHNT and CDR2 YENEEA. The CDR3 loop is CASSLAPDTGELFF. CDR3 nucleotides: TGTGCCAGCAGCTTAGCACCAGACACCGGGGAGCTGTTTTTT.

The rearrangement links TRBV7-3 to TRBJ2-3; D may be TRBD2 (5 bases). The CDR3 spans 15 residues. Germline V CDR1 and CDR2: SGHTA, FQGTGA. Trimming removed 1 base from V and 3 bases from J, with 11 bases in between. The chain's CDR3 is CASSLNPRGTDTQYF. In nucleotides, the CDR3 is TGTGCCAGCAGCTTAAACCCCCGCGGGACAGATACGCAGTATTTT. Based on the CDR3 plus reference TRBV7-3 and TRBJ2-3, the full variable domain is GAGVSQTPSNKVTEKGKYVELRCDPISGHTALYWYRQSLGQGPEFLIYFQGTGAADDSGLPNDRFFAVRPEGSVSTLKIQRTERGDSAVYLCASSLNPRGTDTQYFGPGTRLTVL.

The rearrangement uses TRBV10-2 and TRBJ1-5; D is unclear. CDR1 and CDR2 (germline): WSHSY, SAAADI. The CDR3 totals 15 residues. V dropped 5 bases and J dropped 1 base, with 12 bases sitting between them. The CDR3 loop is CASSPDGESNQPQHF. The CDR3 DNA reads TGCGCCAGCAGTCCGGACGGGGAAAGCAATCAGCCCCAGCATTTT.

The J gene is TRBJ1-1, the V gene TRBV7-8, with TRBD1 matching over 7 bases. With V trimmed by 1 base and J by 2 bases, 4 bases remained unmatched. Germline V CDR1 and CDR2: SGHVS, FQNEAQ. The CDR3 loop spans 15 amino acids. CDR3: CASSLVGGGNTEAFF. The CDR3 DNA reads TGTGCCAGCAGCTTAGTAGGGGGCGGCAACACTGAAGCTTTCTTT.

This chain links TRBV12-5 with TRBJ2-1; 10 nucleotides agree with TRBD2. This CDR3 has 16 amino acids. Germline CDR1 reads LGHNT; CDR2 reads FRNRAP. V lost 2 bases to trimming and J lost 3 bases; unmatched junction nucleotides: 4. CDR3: CASGLRGLARYNEQFF. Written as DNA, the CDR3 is TGTGCTAGTGGTTTGAGGGGACTAGCGCGCTACAATGAGCAGTTCTTC.

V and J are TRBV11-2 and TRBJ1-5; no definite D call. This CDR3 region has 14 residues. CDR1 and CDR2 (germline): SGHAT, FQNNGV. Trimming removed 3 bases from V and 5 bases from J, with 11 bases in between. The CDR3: CASSFFGVDQPQHF. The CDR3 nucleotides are TGTGCCAGCAGCTTTTTTGGGGTCGATCAGCCCCAGCATTTT.

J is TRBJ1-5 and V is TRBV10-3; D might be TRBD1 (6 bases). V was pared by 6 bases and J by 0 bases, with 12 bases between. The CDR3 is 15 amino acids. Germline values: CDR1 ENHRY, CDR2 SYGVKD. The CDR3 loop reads CAISPGTHSNQPQHF. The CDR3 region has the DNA TGTGCCATCAGCCCCGGGACACATAGCAATCAGCCCCAGCATTTT.

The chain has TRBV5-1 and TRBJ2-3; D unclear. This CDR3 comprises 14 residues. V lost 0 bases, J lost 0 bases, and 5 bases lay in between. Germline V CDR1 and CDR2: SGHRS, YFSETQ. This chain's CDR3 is CASSLGGSTDTQYF. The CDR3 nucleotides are TGCGCCAGCAGCTTGGGCGGTAGCACAGATACGCAGTATTTT.

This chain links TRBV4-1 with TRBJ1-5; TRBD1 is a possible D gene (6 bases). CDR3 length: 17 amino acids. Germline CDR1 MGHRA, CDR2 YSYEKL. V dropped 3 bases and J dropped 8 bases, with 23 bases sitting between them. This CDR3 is CASSQPRVGGGVKPQHF. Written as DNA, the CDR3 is TGCGCCAGCAGCCAGCCCCGGGTAGGGGGTGGGGTCAAGCCCCAGCATTTT.

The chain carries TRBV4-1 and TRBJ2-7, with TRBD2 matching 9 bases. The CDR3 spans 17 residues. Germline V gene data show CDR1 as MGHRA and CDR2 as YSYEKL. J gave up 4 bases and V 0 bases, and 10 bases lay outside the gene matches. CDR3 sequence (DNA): TGCGCCAGCAGCCAAGATCGCCAGCGGGGGGCCTCTTACGAGCAGTACTTC. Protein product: CASSQDRQRGASYEQYF.

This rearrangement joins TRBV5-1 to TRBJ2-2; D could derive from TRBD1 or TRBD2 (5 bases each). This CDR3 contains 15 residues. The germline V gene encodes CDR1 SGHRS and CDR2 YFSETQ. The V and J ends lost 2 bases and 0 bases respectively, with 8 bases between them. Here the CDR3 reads CASSFQGPNTGELFF. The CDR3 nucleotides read TGCGCCAGCAGCTTCCAGGGACCGAACACCGGGGAGCTGTTTTTT.

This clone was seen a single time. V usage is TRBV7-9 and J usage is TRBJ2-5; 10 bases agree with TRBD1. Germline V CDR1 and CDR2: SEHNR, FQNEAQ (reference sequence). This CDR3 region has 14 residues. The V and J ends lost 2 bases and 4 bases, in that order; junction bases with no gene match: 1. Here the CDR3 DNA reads TGTGCCAGCAGCTTAAGGACAGGGGGAGAGACCCAGTACTTC. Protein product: CASSLRTGGETQYF.

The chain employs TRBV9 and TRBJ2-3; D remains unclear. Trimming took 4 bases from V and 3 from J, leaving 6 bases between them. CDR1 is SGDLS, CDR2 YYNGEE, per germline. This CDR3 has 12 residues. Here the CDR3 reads CASSPRTDTQYF. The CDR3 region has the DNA TGTGCCAGCAGCCCCCGAACAGATACGCAGTATTTT.

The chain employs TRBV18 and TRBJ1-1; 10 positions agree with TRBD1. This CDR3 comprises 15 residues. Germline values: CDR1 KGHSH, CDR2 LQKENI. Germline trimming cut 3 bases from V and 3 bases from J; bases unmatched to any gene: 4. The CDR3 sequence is CASSPPGTGDTEAFF. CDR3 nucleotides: TGTGCCAGCTCACCGCCCGGGACAGGGGACACTGAAGCTTTCTTT. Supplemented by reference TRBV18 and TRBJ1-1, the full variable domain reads NAGVMQNPRHLVRRRGQEARLRCSPMKGHSHVYWYRQLPEEGLKFMVYLQKENIIDESGMPKERFSAEFPKEGPSILRIQQVVRGDSAAYFCASSPPGTGDTEAFFGQGTRLTVV.

In DNA, the CDR3 is TGTGCCAGCAGCTTCGGGACAGAGACCTACGAGCAGTACTTC. Translated: CASSFGTETYEQYF. This rearrangement joins TRBV7-8 to TRBJ2-7; TRBD1 matches 7 bases. The length of the CDR3 is 14 residues. With V trimmed by 3 bases and J by 2 bases, 4 bases remained unmatched. CDR1 and CDR2 (germline): SGHVS, FQNEAQ.

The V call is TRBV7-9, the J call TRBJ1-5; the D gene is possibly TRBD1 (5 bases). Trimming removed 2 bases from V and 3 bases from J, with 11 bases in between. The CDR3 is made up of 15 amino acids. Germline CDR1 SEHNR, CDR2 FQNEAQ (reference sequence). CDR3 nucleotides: TGTGCCAGCAGCTTAACTGGGGCTTTCAATCAGCCCCAGCATTTT. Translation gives CASSLTGAFNQPQHF.

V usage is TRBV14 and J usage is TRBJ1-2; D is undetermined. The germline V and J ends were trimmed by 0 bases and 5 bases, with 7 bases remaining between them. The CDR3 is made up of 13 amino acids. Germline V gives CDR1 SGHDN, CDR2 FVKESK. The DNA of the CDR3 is TGTGCCAGCAGCCAAGATATCAGTTATGGCTACACCTTC. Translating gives CASSQDISYGYTF.

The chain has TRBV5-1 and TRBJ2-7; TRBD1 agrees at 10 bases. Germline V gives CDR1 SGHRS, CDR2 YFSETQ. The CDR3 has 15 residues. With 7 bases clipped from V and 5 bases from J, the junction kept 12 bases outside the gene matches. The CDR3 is CASGLPGQGFDEQYF. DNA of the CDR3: TGCGCCAGCGGACTTCCGGGACAGGGGTTCGACGAGCAGTACTTC.

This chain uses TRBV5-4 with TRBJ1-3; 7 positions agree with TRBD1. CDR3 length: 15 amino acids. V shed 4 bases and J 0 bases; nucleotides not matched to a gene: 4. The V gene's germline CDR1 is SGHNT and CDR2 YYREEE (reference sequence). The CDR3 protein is CASSRTGYSGNTIYF. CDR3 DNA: TGTGCCAGCAGCCGGACAGGTTACTCTGGAAACACCATATATTTT.

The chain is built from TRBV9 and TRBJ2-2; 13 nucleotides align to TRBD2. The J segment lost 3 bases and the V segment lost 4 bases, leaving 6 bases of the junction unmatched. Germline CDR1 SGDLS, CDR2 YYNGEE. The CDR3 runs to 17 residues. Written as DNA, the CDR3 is TGTGCCAGCAGCCCGACTAGCGGGGGGACCCACACCGGGGAGCTGTTTTTT. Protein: CASSPTSGGTHTGELFF.

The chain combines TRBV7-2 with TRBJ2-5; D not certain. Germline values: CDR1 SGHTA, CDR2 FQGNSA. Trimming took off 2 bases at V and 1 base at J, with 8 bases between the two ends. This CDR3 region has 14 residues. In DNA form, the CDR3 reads TGTGCCAGCAGCTTAATGGGGTCCCAAGAGACCCAGTACTTC. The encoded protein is CASSLMGSQETQYF.

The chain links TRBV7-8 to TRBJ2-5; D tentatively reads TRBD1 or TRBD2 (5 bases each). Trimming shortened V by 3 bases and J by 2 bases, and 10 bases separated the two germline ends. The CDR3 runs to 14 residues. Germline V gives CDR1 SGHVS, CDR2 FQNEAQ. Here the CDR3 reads CASSLAGTQETQYF. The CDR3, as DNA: TGTGCCAGCAGCTTGGCCGGGACGCAAGAGACCCAGTACTTC. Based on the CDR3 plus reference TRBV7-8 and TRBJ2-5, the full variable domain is GAGVSQSPRYKVAKRGQDVALRCDPISGHVSLFWYQQALGQGPEFLTYFQNEAQLDKSGLPSDRFFAERPEGSVSTLKIQRTQQEDSAVYLCASSLAGTQETQYFGPGTRLLVL.

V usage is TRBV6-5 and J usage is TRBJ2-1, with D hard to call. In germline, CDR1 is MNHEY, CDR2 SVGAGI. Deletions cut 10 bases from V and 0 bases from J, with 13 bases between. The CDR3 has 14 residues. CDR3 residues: CATGIHNSYNEQFF. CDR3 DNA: TGTGCCACCGGTATTCACAACTCCTACAATGAGCAGTTCTTC.

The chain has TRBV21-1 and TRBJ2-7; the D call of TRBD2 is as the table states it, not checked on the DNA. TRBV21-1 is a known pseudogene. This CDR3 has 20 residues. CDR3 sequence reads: CASTVAGVKRLAEASYEQYF. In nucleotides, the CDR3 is TGTGCCAGCACCGTCGCGGGGGTAAAGAGGCTAGCGGAGGCTTCCTACGAGCAGTACTTC.